These T cell receptor beta chains were read from a single sample in a study of blood T cells in healthy people across ages. TCRdb reprocessed the 5' RACE reads via MiXCR and lists one record per CDR3 protein. The sample comprises roughly 500,000 distinct CDR3 sequences, about 25% of which are singletons, and around 20% rests with the top ten. The sequenced sample consisted of blood. The receptors come from a woman in her 70s in good health. Both conserved end residues are part of each CDR3. The order of the fields is V gene, clone size, D gene, J gene, CDR3 DNA, CDR3 protein. A D gene is named only where the DNA matches it firmly. Clone size is not always given. Where it is, it says once, few, many or a class for expanded clones.

v_call: TRBV6-6; clone_size: few; d_call: -; j_call: TRBJ1-3; cdr3_nt: TGTGCCAGCAGTTACTATCGGATTCCCTCTGGAAACACCATATATTTT; cdr3_aa: CASSYYRIPSGNTIYF
v_call: TRBV5-1; clone_size: -; d_call: -; j_call: TRBJ2-5; cdr3_nt: TGCGCCAGCAGCTTGGGACAGTACGAGACCCAGTACTTC; cdr3_aa: CASSLGQYETQYF
v_call: TRBV3-1; clone_size: -; d_call: -; j_call: TRBJ1-2; cdr3_nt: TGTGCCAGCAGCCTTAGTGAGACTACAAGGACCTATGGCTACACCTTC; cdr3_aa: CASSLSETTRTYGYTF
v_call: TRBV4-2; clone_size: few; d_call: TRBD2; j_call: TRBJ2-3; cdr3_nt: TGTGTCAGCAGCCAAGAGGGCTCTTCGGCGGGGGGGCCAGCAGATACGCAGTATTTT; cdr3_aa: CVSSQEGSSAGGPADTQYF
v_call: TRBV11-2; clone_size: few; d_call: -; j_call: TRBJ1-5; cdr3_nt: TGTGCCAGCAGCTCCGACCCCTGGGAACAGCCCCAGCATTTT; cdr3_aa: CASSSDPWEQPQHF
v_call: TRBV9; clone_size: few; d_call: TRBD2; j_call: TRBJ2-3; cdr3_nt: TGTGCCAGCAGCGGGGGACTAGCGGGGGGCATAGATACGCAGTATTTT; cdr3_aa: CASSGGLAGGIDTQYF
v_call: TRBV5-1; clone_size: few; d_call: TRBD1; j_call: TRBJ1-4; cdr3_nt: TGCGCCAGCAAGACAGGGGGCGGCTTAAGGGAAAAACTGTTTTTT; cdr3_aa: CASKTGGGLREKLFF
v_call: TRBV5-1; clone_size: few; d_call: -; j_call: TRBJ2-5; cdr3_nt: TGCGCCAGCAGCTGGAGGGCCCCAGGGGGAGAGACCCAGTACTTC; cdr3_aa: CASSWRAPGGETQYF
v_call: TRBV7-3; clone_size: few; d_call: TRBD1; j_call: TRBJ2-5; cdr3_nt: TGTGCCAGCAGCCCTACCGGGACAGGGACTGAGACCCAGTACTTC; cdr3_aa: CASSPTGTGTETQYF
v_call: TRBV7-2; clone_size: -; d_call: -; j_call: TRBJ2-7; cdr3_nt: TGTGCCAGCAGCGTCGACACCTACGAGCAGTACTTC; cdr3_aa: CASSVDTYEQYF
v_call: TRBV7-2; clone_size: -; d_call: TRBD1; j_call: TRBJ1-2; cdr3_nt: TGTGCCAGCAGCTTAGCGACGGGACAGGTCTTCGGCTACACCTTC; cdr3_aa: CASSLATGQVFGYTF
v_call: TRBV20-1; clone_size: -; d_call: -; j_call: TRBJ1-5; cdr3_nt: TGCAGTGCTAGACGTCTACTGGGAAGCAATCAGCCCCAGCATTTT; cdr3_aa: CSARRLLGSNQPQHF
v_call: TRBV4-2; clone_size: few; d_call: -; j_call: TRBJ2-6; cdr3_nt: TGTGCCAGCAGCCAAGGGGAAGCTGGGGCCAACGTCCTGACTTTC; cdr3_aa: CASSQGEAGANVLTF
v_call: TRBV24-1; clone_size: -; d_call: -; j_call: TRBJ2-4; cdr3_nt: TGTGCCACCAGTGATGCGGGGCTTGGCAAAAACATTCAGTACTTC; cdr3_aa: CATSDAGLGKNIQYF
v_call: TRBV11-2; clone_size: -; d_call: -; j_call: TRBJ1-2; cdr3_nt: TGTGCCAGCAGCTTAGGTGGCAGGGGCACCTTTGGCTACACCTTC; cdr3_aa: CASSLGGRGTFGYTF
v_call: TRBV7-9; clone_size: many; d_call: -; j_call: TRBJ2-5; cdr3_nt: TGTGCCAGCAGCTTAGCCCGGACTTCCTCGGAGACCCAGTACTTC; cdr3_aa: CASSLARTSSETQYF
v_call: TRBV6-2/TRBV6-3; clone_size: -; d_call: TRBD1; j_call: TRBJ2-1; cdr3_nt: TGTGCCAGCAGTTACTCGACAGGGAAATTGAATGAGCAGTTCTTC; cdr3_aa: CASSYSTGKLNEQFF
v_call: TRBV7-8; clone_size: -; d_call: -; j_call: TRBJ1-4; cdr3_nt: TGTGCCAGCAGCTTAGTGGGGAGGGTATGGGTTTTT; cdr3_aa: CASSLVGRVWVF
v_call: TRBV7-9; clone_size: few; d_call: -; j_call: TRBJ1-1; cdr3_nt: TGTGCCAGCAGCCCCGACACCCAGAACACTGAAGCTTTCTTT; cdr3_aa: CASSPDTQNTEAFF
v_call: TRBV7-2; clone_size: -; d_call: -; j_call: TRBJ1-1; cdr3_nt: TGTGCCAGCAGCTTAGAAGCGGGATTGGAAGCTTTCTTT; cdr3_aa: CASSLEAGLEAFF
v_call: TRBV3-1; clone_size: -; d_call: -; j_call: TRBJ2-7; cdr3_nt: TGTGCCAGCAGCCCTACGGCAGCCTACGAGCAGTACTTC; cdr3_aa: CASSPTAAYEQYF
v_call: TRBV6-1; clone_size: -; d_call: -; j_call: TRBJ2-2; cdr3_nt: TGTGCCAGCAGCCGACAGGCACTGAACACCGGGGAGCTGTTTTTT; cdr3_aa: CASSRQALNTGELFF
v_call: TRBV7-2; clone_size: -; d_call: TRBD1; j_call: TRBJ2-7; cdr3_nt: TGTGCCAGCAGCTTAAAAGGGGGCCGTTTTTACGAGCAGTACTTC; cdr3_aa: CASSLKGGRFYEQYF
v_call: TRBV27; clone_size: few; d_call: -; j_call: TRBJ2-1; cdr3_nt: TGTGCCAGCAGTTCAGCCCGGGGAGATTACAATGAGCAGTTCTTC; cdr3_aa: CASSSARGDYNEQFF
v_call: TRBV5-1; clone_size: -; d_call: -; j_call: TRBJ2-5; cdr3_nt: TGCGCCAGCAGCTTGGGAGGAGCCTTCGAACAAGAGACCCAGTACTTC; cdr3_aa: CASSLGGAFEQETQYF
v_call: TRBV4-2; clone_size: few; d_call: -; j_call: TRBJ1-2; cdr3_nt: TGTGCCAGCAGCCAAAGCCCAACCGGGAACTATGGCTACACCTTC; cdr3_aa: CASSQSPTGNYGYTF
v_call: TRBV20-1; clone_size: many; d_call: TRBD2; j_call: TRBJ2-5; cdr3_nt: TGCAGTGCAGCAGCTAGCGGGGACCCGTGGGAGACCCAGTACTTC; cdr3_aa: CSAAASGDPWETQYF
v_call: TRBV20-1; clone_size: -; d_call: -; j_call: TRBJ2-1; cdr3_nt: TGCAGTGCTAGAGACAACAAAAGAAACCTTTACAATGAGCAGTTCTTC; cdr3_aa: CSARDNKRNLYNEQFF
v_call: TRBV2; clone_size: -; d_call: -; j_call: TRBJ1-2; cdr3_nt: TGTGCCAGCAGTGAAGGCTGGTCAGGGAATGGCTACACCTTC; cdr3_aa: CASSEGWSGNGYTF